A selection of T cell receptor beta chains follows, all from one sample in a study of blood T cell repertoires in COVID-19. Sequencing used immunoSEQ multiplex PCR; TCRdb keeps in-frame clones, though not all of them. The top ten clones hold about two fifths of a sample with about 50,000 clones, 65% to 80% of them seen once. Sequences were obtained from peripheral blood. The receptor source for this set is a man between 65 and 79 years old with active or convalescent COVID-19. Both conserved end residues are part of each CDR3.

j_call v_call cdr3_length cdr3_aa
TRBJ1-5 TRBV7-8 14 CASSTGAGNQPQHF
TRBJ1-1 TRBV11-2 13 CASSPGPNTEAFF
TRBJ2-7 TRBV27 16 CASSVPRAQGRYEQYF
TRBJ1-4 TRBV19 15 CASSTAGTGNEKLFF
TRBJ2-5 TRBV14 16 CASSLLMTGYQETQYF
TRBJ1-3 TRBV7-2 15 CASSLAAGFGNTIYF
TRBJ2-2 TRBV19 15 CASSIGSGVLGELFF
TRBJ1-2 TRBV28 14 CASSFDGQWEGYTF
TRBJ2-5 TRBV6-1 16 CASSEAPSGGKETQYF
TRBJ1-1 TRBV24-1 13 CATRRNRDTEAFF
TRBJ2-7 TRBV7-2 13 CASSSLTSGSYFF
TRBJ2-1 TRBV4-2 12 CASSRRSNEQFF
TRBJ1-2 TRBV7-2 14 CASNLGGELDGYTF
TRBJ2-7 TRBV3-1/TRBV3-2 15 CASSPGTGPSYEQYF
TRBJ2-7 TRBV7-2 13 CASSIGQAGEQYF
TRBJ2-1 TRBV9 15 CASSLSGSSYNEQFF
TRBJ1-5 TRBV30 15 CAWSVGGTGNQPQHF
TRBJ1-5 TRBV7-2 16 CASTGGTGGRSQPQHF
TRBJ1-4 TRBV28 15 CASSPGGQENEKLFF
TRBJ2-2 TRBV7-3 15 CASSLLRPGSGELFF
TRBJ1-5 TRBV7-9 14 CASSLWGGGQPQHF
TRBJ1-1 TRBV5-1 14 CASSQTTKKEEAFF
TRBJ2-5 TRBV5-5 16 CASSLSAGGAGETQYF
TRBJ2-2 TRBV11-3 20 CASSFGLAGGLHINTGELFF
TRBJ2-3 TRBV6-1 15 CASSERAGGADTQYF
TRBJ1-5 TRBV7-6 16 CASSLVADRGNQPQHF
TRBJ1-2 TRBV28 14 CASGRDGAFYGYTF
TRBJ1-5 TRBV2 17 CASSEASYIIAGQPQHF
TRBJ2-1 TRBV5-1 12 CASRDYSLEQFF
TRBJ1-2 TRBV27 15 CASSLTGATNYGYTF
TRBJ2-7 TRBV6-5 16 CASSYSAAGTYYEQYF
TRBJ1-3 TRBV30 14 CAGTGERSGNTIYF
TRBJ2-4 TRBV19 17 CASSPTGRRFDDNIQYF
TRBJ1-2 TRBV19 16 CASSPRGDIGNYGYTF
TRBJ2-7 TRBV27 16 CASSTFLRTPGGEQYF
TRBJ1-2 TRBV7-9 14 CASSLDGALPGYTF
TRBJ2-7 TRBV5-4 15 CASSFKGTGLDEQYF
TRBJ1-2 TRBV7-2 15 CASSLSFQGIYGYTF
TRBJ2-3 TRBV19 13 CASSIGATDTQYF
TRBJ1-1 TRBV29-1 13 CSESGGMNTEAFF
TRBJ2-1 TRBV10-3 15 CAISNRQGAYNEQFF
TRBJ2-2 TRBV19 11 CASSIGRKLFF
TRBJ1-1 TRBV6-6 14 CASSYQGRVTEAFF
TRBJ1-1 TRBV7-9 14 CASSSLGGDTEAFF
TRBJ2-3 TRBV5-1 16 CASMTPSGGSTDTQYF
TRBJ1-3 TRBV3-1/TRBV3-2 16 CARRFCGRSSGNTIYF
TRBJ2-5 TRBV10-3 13 CAISGGQGETQYF
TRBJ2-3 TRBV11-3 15 CASSLAGERTDTQYF
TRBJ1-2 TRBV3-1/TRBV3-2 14 CASSQVSGGNGYTF
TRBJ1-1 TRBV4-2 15 CASSQVEGGGTEAFF
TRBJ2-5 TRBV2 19 CASSATPGLAGGGQETQYF
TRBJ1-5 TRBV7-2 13 CASSYTVREPQHF
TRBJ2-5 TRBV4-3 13 CASSQDRSGTQYF
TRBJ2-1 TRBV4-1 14 CASSDQRGYNEQFF